This entry lists 21 T cell receptor beta chains sequenced from one sample in a study of blood T cell repertoires in COVID-19. Only in-frame clones appear in the TCRdb table, and some are missing; sequencing was by immunoSEQ multiplex PCR. The table shows around 470,000 clones, with 90% occurring only once. Sequenced input: PBMCs or T cells enriched from blood (not recorded which). The receptor source for this set is a man between 18 and 35 years old who had recovered from COVID-19.

The V call is TRBV4-2, the J call TRBJ1-5; no reliable D call. CDR3 length: 16 residues. Per germline, CDR1 LGHNA and CDR2 YNFKEQ. The V gene lost 1 base and the J gene lost 1 base, with 11 bases spanning the gap. The CDR3 nucleotides read TGTGCCAGCAGCCAAGGGAGGACGGACAGCAATCAGCCCCAGCATTTT. Translation gives CASSQGRTDSNQPQHF.

This chain links TRBV2 with TRBJ1-3; D is uncertain. Trimming stripped 1 base from V and 4 bases from J, with 5 bases between. The germline V gene has CDR1 SNHLY and CDR2 FYNNEI. The CDR3 sequence is 13 residues long. As DNA, the CDR3 is TGTGCCAGCAGTGAAGAGACAGGAAACACCATATATTTT. Translated, it gives CASSEETGNTIYF.

This clone was seen a single time. This chain uses TRBV27 with TRBJ1-2; TRBD1 agrees at 11 bases. Germline trimming cut 5 bases from V and 6 bases from J; bases unmatched to any gene: 14. The germline gives CDR1 MNHEY, CDR2 SMNVEV (reference sequence). The length of the CDR3 is 17 residues. CDR3 protein: CASSPWTGGAAIHGYTF. The CDR3 DNA is TGTGCCAGCAGTCCCTGGACAGGGGGCGCAGCTATCCATGGCTACACCTTC.

A single count supports this clone. The genes are TRBV28 and TRBJ1-5; TRBD1 agrees at 9 bases. The V segment lost 3 bases and the J segment 6 bases; nucleotides outside the gene matches: 9. Germline CDR1 and CDR2: MDHEN and SYDVKM. This CDR3 has 16 residues. CDR3 in amino acids: CASSFSGQGPIQPQHF. The CDR3 nucleotides are TGTGCCAGCAGTTTTTCGGGACAGGGACCCATTCAGCCCCAGCATTTT.

The gene calls are TRBV6-5 and TRBJ2-7; D perhaps matches TRBD2 (5 bases). The CDR3 covers 15 residues. The germline V gene has CDR1 MNHEY and CDR2 SVGAGI. V dropped 6 bases and J dropped 3 bases, with 18 bases sitting between them. The CDR3 bases are TGTGCCAGCAGGGGAAGGCGGGTAGGTGGCTACGAGCAGTACTTC. It yields the protein CASRGRRVGGYEQYF.

The rearrangement links TRBV7-6 to TRBJ1-2; D not resolved. Trimming removed 4 bases from V and 7 bases from J, with 13 bases in between. The CDR3 length is 13 residues. Germline V gives CDR1 SGHVS, CDR2 FNYEAQ. CDR3 nucleotide sequence: TGTGCCAGCAGCTCACCTGGGGAGGGTGGCTACACCTTC. It codes for CASSSPGEGGYTF. The full variable domain, completed using reference TRBV7-6 and TRBJ1-2, is GAGVSQSPRYKVTKRGQDVALRCDPISGHVSLYWYRQALGQGPEFLTYFNYEAQQDKSGLPNDRFSAERPEGSISTLTIQRTEQRDSAMYRCASSSPGEGGYTFGSGTRLTVV.

The chain carries TRBV29-1 and TRBJ1-2; D is perhaps TRBD1 (5 bases). Trimming removed 4 bases from V and 6 bases from J, with 15 bases in between. Germline V gene lookup returns CDR1 SQVTM and CDR2 ANQGSEA. This CDR3 is 13 amino acids long. The CDR3 DNA reads TGCAGCGTTGGGGCCCGACAGTACCATGGCTACACCTTC. It translates to CSVGARQYHGYTF.

The chain uses TRBV28 and TRBJ2-3, with D hard to call. Germline V gives CDR1 MDHEN, CDR2 SYDVKM. V shed 3 bases and J shed 2 bases, with 6 bases lying between them. The CDR3 is 13 amino acids. CDR3 in amino acids: CASSLSPTDTQYF. In DNA, the CDR3 is TGTGCCAGCAGTTTGAGCCCCACAGATACGCAGTATTTT. The whole variable domain, remainder taken from reference TRBV28 and TRBJ2-3, is DVKVTQSSRYLVKRTGEKVFLECVQDMDHENMFWYRQDPGLGLRLIYFSYDVKMKEKGDIPEGYSVSREKKERFSLILESASTNQTSMYLCASSLSPTDTQYFGPGTRLTVL.

This clone was counted a single time. This sequence joins TRBV28 and TRBJ2-7, with D maybe TRBD1 (5 bases). CDR3 length: 16 residues. Germline lookup yields CDR1 MDHEN and CDR2 SYDVKM. V was cut by 4 bases and J by 3 bases, with 19 bases left in between. The CDR3, as DNA: TGTGCCAGCAGTTCATACAGCCCAGACAGCCACTACGAGCAGTACTTC. Translating it yields CASSSYSPDSHYEQYF.

V and J are TRBV6-5 and TRBJ1-2; 10 nucleotides agree with TRBD1. Trimming took 6 bases from V and 1 from J; bases not matched to a gene: 2. The CDR3 has 14 residues. The germline gives CDR1 MNHEY, CDR2 SVGAGI. The CDR3 region has the DNA TGTGCCAGCAGGACAGGGGGCCTTAACTATGGCTACACCTTC. This translates into CASRTGGLNYGYTF.

The chain is built from TRBV27 and TRBJ1-5; 9 bases line up with TRBD1. The CDR3 has 15 amino acids. Germline CDR1 and CDR2: MNHEY and SMNVEV (reference sequence). Trimming cost V 6 bases and J 5 bases; bases outside gene matches: 8. The CDR3 DNA sequence: TGTGCCAGCAGATCGGGACAGGGAAATTATCAGCCCCAGCATTTT. It encodes CASRSGQGNYQPQHF.

This clone was observed a few times. The chain employs TRBV19 and TRBJ1-2, with TRBD1 identical over 8 bases. The CDR3 has 13 residues. V dropped 3 bases and J dropped 3; count of bases not matched to a gene: 0. CDR1 LNHDA and CDR2 SQIVND come from the germline V gene (reference sequence). The CDR3 region has the DNA TGTGCCAGTAGTATGGACAGGGACTATGGCTACACCTTC. Its protein is CASSMDRDYGYTF.

The CDR3 DNA is TGTGCCAGCAGCCCAAGACTAGCGGGGGGCCCCTACAATGAGCAGTTCTTC. This gives the protein CASSPRLAGGPYNEQFF. The chain uses TRBV7-9 and TRBJ2-1; 13 nucleotides align to TRBD2. The CDR3 contains 17 residues. Trimming took 5 bases from V and 2 from J; bases not matched to a gene: 6. Germline V CDR1 and CDR2: SEHNR, FQNEAQ (reference sequence).

V gene TRBV5-4 combines with J gene TRBJ1-5, with 9 nucleotides matching TRBD1. CDR3 size: 16 residues. V lost 4 bases to trimming and J lost 6 bases; unmatched junction nucleotides: 11. Germline CDR1 is SGHNT and CDR2 is YYREEE (reference sequence). The DNA of the CDR3 is TGTGCCAGCAGCATCGGGACAGGGAAAGAGGGTCAGCCCCAGCATTTT. This codes for CASSIGTGKEGQPQHF.

J is TRBJ1-1 and V is TRBV7-8; 9 nucleotides match TRBD1. CDR3 size: 15 residues. After removal of 6 bases from V and 6 bases from J, the junction contained 11 bases not matched to a gene. Germline loops: CDR1 SGHVS, CDR2 FQNEAQ. CDR3 region: CASSAQGARSPEAFF. Written as DNA, the CDR3 is TGTGCCAGCAGTGCACAGGGGGCGCGGAGTCCTGAAGCTTTCTTT.

CDR3 DNA sequence: TGCGCCAGCAGCCAAGACCCAGATTCACCCCTCCACTTT. Translated: CASSQDPDSPLHF. The rearrangement links TRBV4-1 to TRBJ1-6; D gene ambiguous. The CDR3 sequence is 13 residues long. Germline-derived CDR1 and CDR2 are MGHRA and YSYEKL. The germline V and J ends were trimmed by 0 bases and 8 bases, with 5 bases remaining between them.

The chain uses TRBV14 and TRBJ2-1; 9 bases are shared with TRBD2. This CDR3 is 16 amino acids long. From germline, CDR1 is SGHDN and CDR2 FVKESK. Unmatched junction bases numbered 9, after V lost 5 bases and J lost 4 bases. The CDR3 DNA reads TGTGCCAGCAGCGCAGGGCGGGAGGGGGAATACAATGAGCAGTTCTTC. As protein: CASSAGREGEYNEQFF.

The chain combines TRBV27 with TRBJ2-7; D not certain. Germline CDR1 is MNHEY and CDR2 is SMNVEV (reference sequence). V was cut by 5 bases and J by 4 bases, with 15 bases left in between. This CDR3 is 14 amino acids long. CDR3 amino acids: CASSPGPILYEQYF. The CDR3 bases are TGTGCCAGCAGTCCGGGTCCGATCCTTTACGAGCAGTACTTC.

The chain uses TRBV2 and TRBJ1-3; perhaps TRBD1 as D (6 bases). V was clipped by 4 bases and J by 4 bases, with 8 bases between them. The CDR3 length is 13 residues. Germline CDR1 SNHLY, CDR2 FYNNEI. CDR3 sequence reads: CASSGQEGNTIYF. The DNA of the CDR3 is TGTGCCAGCAGTGGACAGGAGGGAAACACCATATATTTT.

The chain carries TRBV28 and TRBJ1-1; 7 positions match TRBD1. Germline assignment: CDR1 MDHEN and CDR2 SYDVKM. The J segment lost 4 bases and the V segment lost 5 bases, leaving 4 bases of the junction unmatched. The CDR3 covers 13 residues. The CDR3 DNA reads as TGTGCCAGCAGTGACAGGGAAAGCACTGAAGCTTTCTTT. Protein product: CASSDRESTEAFF. Based on the CDR3 plus reference TRBV28 and TRBJ1-1, the full variable domain is DVKVTQSSRYLVKRTGEKVFLECVQDMDHENMFWYRQDPGLGLRLIYFSYDVKMKEKGDIPEGYSVSREKKERFSLILESASTNQTSMYLCASSDRESTEAFFGQGTRLTVV.

V is TRBV11-2 and J is TRBJ2-1, with TRBD2 identical over 10 bases. The CDR3 is made up of 16 amino acids. The V gene's germline CDR1 is SGHAT and CDR2 FQNNGV. Trimming removed 5 bases from V and 1 base from J; junction bases left unmatched: 5. The DNA for the CDR3 is TGTGCCAGCAGCCCCCGTAGCGGGAGGTCCTACAATGAGCAGTTCTTC. It encodes CASSPRSGRSYNEQFF.